What follows is one T cell receptor (beta chain) and its context. The antigen is not known. Donors included only healthy HIV-negative adults lacking recent acute infections or vaccinations. Among the donors, all were Caucasian adults who lived in Nashville, Tennessee. Clones were read by immunoSEQ multiplex PCR, and TCRdb kept only the in-frame ones, dropping some. The sample shows around 530,000 clones, roughly 79% of them seen only once. The entry originates in a study of shared clonotypes between healthy human individuals. Study-level results: Enrolling few donors narrowed the genetic and exposure-history diversity that was represented. The sampled material consisted only of blood, and tissue repertoires are likely to differ.

The material sequenced was PBMCs. This receptor was obtained from a woman aged 40 to 55 in good health. Some clones in this sample may be carry-over from other donors' samples.

The CDR3 DNA reads as TGTGCCAGCAGCTCACAGGGGGCCGAGGGGTTGAACACTGAAGCTTTCTTT. It translates to CASSSQGAEGLNTEAFF. The genes are TRBV7-4 and TRBJ1-1, with 9 bases fitting TRBD1. V shed 4 bases, J shed 0 bases, and the junction held 9 bases outside the gene matches. This CDR3 spans 17 amino acids. The germline CDR1 and CDR2 sequences are SGHVT and SQSDAQ.